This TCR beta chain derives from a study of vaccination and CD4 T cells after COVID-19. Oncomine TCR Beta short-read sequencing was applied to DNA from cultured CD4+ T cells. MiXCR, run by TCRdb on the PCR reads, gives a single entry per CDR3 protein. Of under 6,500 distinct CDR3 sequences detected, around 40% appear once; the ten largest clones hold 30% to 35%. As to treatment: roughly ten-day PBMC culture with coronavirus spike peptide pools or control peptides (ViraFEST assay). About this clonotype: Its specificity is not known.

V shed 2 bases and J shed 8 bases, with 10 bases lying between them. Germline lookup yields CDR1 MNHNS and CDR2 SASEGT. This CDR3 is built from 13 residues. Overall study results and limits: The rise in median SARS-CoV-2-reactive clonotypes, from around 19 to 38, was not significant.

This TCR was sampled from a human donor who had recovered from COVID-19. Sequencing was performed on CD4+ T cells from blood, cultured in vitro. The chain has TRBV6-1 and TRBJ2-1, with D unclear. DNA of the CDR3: TGTGCCAGCAGTGAATGGTTGAGGTATGAGCAGTTCTTC. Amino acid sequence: CASSEWLRYEQFF.